A selection of T cell receptor beta chains follows, all from one sample in a study of Ad26.COV2.S vaccination and SARS-CoV-2 variants. Only in-frame clones appear in the TCRdb table, and some are missing; sequencing was by immunoSEQ multiplex PCR. The repertoire holds 300,000 to 350,000 clones, with almost 90% as singletons. Sequencing was performed on peripheral blood, taken in a trial of Ad26.COV2.S vaccine versus placebo. These receptor sequences come from a person between 18 and 59 years old who received the Ad26.COV2.S COVID-19 vaccine or a placebo. The CDR3 runs from the conserved cysteine through the conserved F or W. A D gene is named only where the DNA matches it firmly. For some rows the clone size is stated as once, few or many, or as a class when expanded; others skip it.

J: TRBJ1-1
length: 14
V: TRBV6-5
D: NA
size: NA
DNA: TGTGCCAGCAGTTCGTATGAGGGGGGCACTGAAGCTTTCTTT
CDR3: CASSSYEGGTEAFF

J: TRBJ1-6
length: 12
V: TRBV7-2
D: NA
size: NA
DNA: TGTGCCAGCAGCCCCTCAGGCTTTCACCTCCACTTT
CDR3: CASSPSGFHLHF

J: TRBJ1-1
length: 20
V: TRBV19
D: NA
size: NA
DNA: TGTGCCAGTAGTATCAGCCCAGCACGTAGAGTGGTCACAATGAACACTGAAGCTTTCTTT
CDR3: CASSISPARRVVTMNTEAFF

J: TRBJ1-5
length: 15
V: TRBV9
D: NA
size: few
DNA: TGTGCCAGCAGCGTAGGTGGGGGACTTAATCAGCCCCAGCATTTT
CDR3: CASSVGGGLNQPQHF

J: TRBJ1-5
length: 14
V: TRBV6-2/TRBV6-3
D: NA
size: NA
DNA: TGTGCCAGCAGTTACTGGGGGAGCAATCAGCCCCAGCATTTT
CDR3: CASSYWGSNQPQHF

J: TRBJ2-7
length: 13
V: TRBV11-2
D: NA
size: NA
DNA: TGTGCCAGCGGACAACAGGGTACCTACGAGCAGTACTTC
CDR3: CASGQQGTYEQYF

J: TRBJ1-1
length: 14
V: TRBV7-9
D: NA
size: NA
DNA: TGTGCCAGCAGCTTAGGGACAGCATACACTGAAGCTTTCTTT
CDR3: CASSLGTAYTEAFF

J: TRBJ1-2
length: 13
V: TRBV12-3/TRBV12-4
D: TRBD1
size: NA
DNA: TGTGCCAGCAGTGGGACAGGGTTCAATGGCTACACCTTC
CDR3: CASSGTGFNGYTF

J: TRBJ1-2
length: 16
V: TRBV19
D: NA
size: NA
DNA: TGTGCCAGTACACCTCCTGACAGTCCCTCTAACTATGGCTACACCTTC
CDR3: CASTPPDSPSNYGYTF

J: TRBJ2-3
length: 17
V: TRBV19
D: NA
size: once
DNA: TGTGCCAGTAGTATTCTGTCGTCGGAACTCCCCACAGATACGCAGTATTTT
CDR3: CASSILSSELPTDTQYF

J: TRBJ2-5
length: 11
V: TRBV7-8
D: TRBD2
size: once
DNA: TGTGCCAGCAGCCAGAGCCGCGGGAGGTACTTC
CDR3: CASSQSRGRYF

J: TRBJ1-2
length: 15
V: TRBV10-3
D: NA
size: NA
DNA: TGTGCCATCAGTCCCCCCGGGAGTCCTAACTATGGCTACACCTTC
CDR3: CAISPPGSPNYGYTF

J: TRBJ1-6
length: 18
V: TRBV7-2
D: TRBD1
size: NA
DNA: TGTGCCAGCAGCTTAGCCCCCCTGAGGCAGGGGGGCAATTCACCCCTCCACTTT
CDR3: CASSLAPLRQGGNSPLHF

J: TRBJ1-2
length: 14
V: TRBV2
D: TRBD1
size: NA
DNA: TGTGCCAGCAGCAACACCCCGACAGGGAAAGGCTACACCTTC
CDR3: CASSNTPTGKGYTF

J: TRBJ1-1
length: 16
V: TRBV2
D: TRBD1
size: NA
DNA: TGTGCCAGCAGTCTTGACTACGCCGACAGGGGGGTAAAGGATTTCTTT
CDR3: CASSLDYADRGVKDFF

J: TRBJ2-1
length: 14
V: TRBV7-3
D: NA
size: NA
DNA: TGTGCCAGCAGCCCATCACCTAGCTGGGATGAGCAGTTCTTC
CDR3: CASSPSPSWDEQFF

J: TRBJ2-3
length: 13
V: TRBV5-1
D: TRBD1
size: NA
DNA: TGCGCCAGCAGTACAGGGGGATCAGATACGCAGTATTTT
CDR3: CASSTGGSDTQYF

J: TRBJ1-1
length: 11
V: TRBV2
D: NA
size: once
DNA: TGTGCCAGGGCAGAGTACACTGAAGCTTTCTTT
CDR3: CARAEYTEAFF

J: TRBJ2-3
length: 19
V: TRBV4-1
D: NA
size: NA
DNA: TGCGCCAGCAGCCAAGCCAGACGGCCGGTAACAGGGACCACAGATACGCAGTATTTT
CDR3: CASSQARRPVTGTTDTQYF

J: TRBJ1-1
length: 15
V: TRBV9
D: TRBD1
size: NA
DNA: TGTGCCAGCAGCGTAGCGAGGGGGCGGATCACTGAAGCTTTCTTT
CDR3: CASSVARGRITEAFF

J: TRBJ1-2
length: 15
V: TRBV4-1
D: TRBD1
size: NA
DNA: TGCGCCAGCAGCGCCGGACAGGGAACAACCTATGGCTACACCTTC
CDR3: CASSAGQGTTYGYTF

J: TRBJ1-2
length: 15
V: TRBV7-2
D: NA
size: NA
DNA: TGTGCCAGCAGCACATACCTACTTGGGAACTATGGCTACACCTTC
CDR3: CASSTYLLGNYGYTF

J: TRBJ1-1
length: 13
V: TRBV29-1
D: NA
size: NA
DNA: TGCAGCGTTGAAACCGGGACACTCACTGAAGCTTTCTTT
CDR3: CSVETGTLTEAFF

J: TRBJ1-2
length: 15
V: TRBV4-3
D: NA
size: NA
DNA: TGCGCCAGCAGCCAACAGACAGCGGATTTTGGAGGCTACACCTTC
CDR3: CASSQQTADFGGYTF

J: TRBJ2-3
length: 17
V: TRBV7-2
D: TRBD2
size: NA
DNA: TGTGCCAGCAGTCCACGGCCTAGCGGGGATAGAACAGATACGCAGTATTTT
CDR3: CASSPRPSGDRTDTQYF

J: TRBJ2-3
length: 15
V: TRBV7-2
D: TRBD2
size: NA
DNA: TGTGCCAGCAGCTTTTGGCGGGAGGTGGCAGATACGCAGTATTTT
CDR3: CASSFWREVADTQYF

J: TRBJ2-3
length: 20
V: TRBV9
D: TRBD2
size: NA
DNA: TGTGCCAGCAGCCATCCCCGACAGCCCGAAAGGACTAGCAGCACAGATACGCAGTATTTT
CDR3: CASSHPRQPERTSSTDTQYF

J: TRBJ2-5
length: 12
V: TRBV10-2
D: NA
size: NA
DNA: TGCGCCAGCAGTCCCGGGGGAGAGACCCAGTACTTC
CDR3: CASSPGGETQYF

J: TRBJ1-2
length: 13
V: TRBV12-3/TRBV12-4
D: NA
size: once
DNA: TGTGCCAGCAGTTTAGGGGACAACTATGGCTACACCTTC
CDR3: CASSLGDNYGYTF

J: TRBJ2-1
length: 16
V: TRBV9
D: TRBD1
size: NA
DNA: TGTGCCAGCAGCAACCCCCGACAGGGAAGTGGGAATGAGCAGTTCTTC
CDR3: CASSNPRQGSGNEQFF

J: TRBJ2-1
length: 16
V: TRBV7-9
D: NA
size: NA
DNA: TGTGCCAGCAGCGAAGAACTCAGGGGACCCTACAATGAGCAGTTCTTC
CDR3: CASSEELRGPYNEQFF

J: TRBJ2-3
length: 15
V: TRBV3-1/TRBV3-2
D: NA
size: NA
DNA: TGTGCCAGCAGCCCAGGACCAGAAATCACAGATACGCAGTATTTT
CDR3: CASSPGPEITDTQYF

J: TRBJ2-1
length: 16
V: TRBV27
D: TRBD2
size: NA
DNA: TGTGCCAGCAGTTTTGTCCCTGCGGGAGCTTACAATGAGCAGTTCTTC
CDR3: CASSFVPAGAYNEQFF

J: TRBJ2-5
length: 13
V: TRBV27
D: NA
size: NA
DNA: TGTGCCAGCAGTTTAAGCGGAATCCAGACCCAGTACTTC
CDR3: CASSLSGIQTQYF